This is a list of T cell receptor beta chains from one sample in a study of blood T cell repertoires in COVID-19. The data were produced by immunoSEQ multiplex PCR, yet TCRdb's version contains in-frame clones alone and is incomplete. Of a few hundred thousand clones in the sample, 70% to 90% were seen once. Specimen: peripheral blood. All receptors come from a man younger than 45 with active or convalescent COVID-19. CDR3s include the opening cysteine and the closing phenylalanine or tryptophan. D genes are given only for firm matches. Part of the rows lack a size; the others show once, few, many or a class for expanded clones.

clone size: .; J gene: TRBJ2-7; D gene: TRBD2; V gene: TRBV5-1; CDR3 protein: CASSPIAGERYEQYF; CDR3 DNA: TGCGCCAGCAGCCCAATAGCGGGGGAGAGATACGAGCAGTACTTC
clone size: .; J gene: TRBJ2-1; D gene: TRBD2; V gene: TRBV27; CDR3 protein: CASSLRDGGDEQFF; CDR3 DNA: TGTGCCAGCAGTTTGAGGGACGGGGGGGATGAGCAGTTCTTC
clone size: .; J gene: TRBJ1-2; D gene: .; V gene: TRBV9; CDR3 protein: CASSAPQDSQERGYTF; CDR3 DNA: TGTGCCAGCAGCGCCCCACAGGACAGCCAGGAGCGTGGCTACACCTTC
clone size: .; J gene: TRBJ2-3; D gene: .; V gene: TRBV29-1; CDR3 protein: CSVAQAARVIF; CDR3 DNA: TGCAGCGTTGCACAGGCGGCCAGGGTTATCTTT
clone size: .; J gene: TRBJ1-1; D gene: .; V gene: TRBV4-3; CDR3 protein: CASSQGTGWAEAFF; CDR3 DNA: TGCGCCAGCAGCCAAGGTACAGGATGGGCTGAAGCTTTCTTT
clone size: .; J gene: TRBJ2-7; D gene: TRBD1; V gene: TRBV6-1; CDR3 protein: CASSRGRDRGEQYF; CDR3 DNA: TGTGCCAGCAGTCGGGGCAGGGACAGGGGGGAGCAGTACTTC
clone size: .; J gene: TRBJ2-7; D gene: .; V gene: TRBV6-5; CDR3 protein: CASTLGSGYEQYF; CDR3 DNA: TGTGCCAGCACCCTGGGAAGCGGCTACGAGCAGTACTTC
clone size: .; J gene: TRBJ1-2; D gene: .; V gene: TRBV6-5; CDR3 protein: CASSYEGNYGYTF; CDR3 DNA: TGTGCCAGCAGTTATGAGGGTAACTATGGCTACACCTTC
clone size: .; J gene: TRBJ1-1; D gene: TRBD1; V gene: TRBV2; CDR3 protein: CASLDRGSTEAFF; CDR3 DNA: TGTGCCAGTCTCGACAGGGGGTCGACTGAAGCTTTCTTT
clone size: .; J gene: TRBJ1-1; D gene: .; V gene: TRBV3-1/TRBV3-2; CDR3 protein: CASSHGGTPNTEAFF; CDR3 DNA: TGTGCCAGCAGCCACGGGGGGACTCCGAACACTGAAGCTTTCTTT
clone size: .; J gene: TRBJ2-7; D gene: .; V gene: TRBV6-5; CDR3 protein: CASSLWQGGYEQYF; CDR3 DNA: TGTGCCAGCAGTTTGTGGCAGGGAGGCTACGAGCAGTACTTC
clone size: .; J gene: TRBJ1-2; D gene: .; V gene: TRBV7-8; CDR3 protein: CASSVDEGRPYGYTF; CDR3 DNA: TGTGCCAGCAGTGTGGACGAGGGTCGGCCGTATGGCTACACCTTC
clone size: .; J gene: TRBJ1-2; D gene: .; V gene: TRBV9; CDR3 protein: CASSVGGYGYTF; CDR3 DNA: TGTGCCAGCAGCGTAGGAGGCTATGGCTACACCTTC
clone size: .; J gene: TRBJ1-4; D gene: .; V gene: TRBV4-2; CDR3 protein: CASSLTVNEKLFF; CDR3 DNA: TGTGCCAGCAGCCTAACAGTAAATGAAAAACTGTTTTTT
clone size: .; J gene: TRBJ2-1; D gene: .; V gene: TRBV2; CDR3 protein: CASSSRGYNEQFF; CDR3 DNA: TGTGCCAGCAGTTCAAGGGGCTACAATGAGCAGTTCTTC
clone size: .; J gene: TRBJ2-1; D gene: TRBD1; V gene: TRBV7-8; CDR3 protein: CASSSTGTGSDEQFF; CDR3 DNA: TGTGCCAGCAGCTCCACCGGGACAGGTTCAGATGAGCAGTTCTTC
clone size: once; J gene: TRBJ1-4; D gene: TRBD1; V gene: TRBV7-9; CDR3 protein: CASSFRQGAIEKLFF; CDR3 DNA: TGTGCCAGCAGCTTCCGACAGGGGGCTATAGAAAAACTGTTTTTT